This T cell receptor beta chain was recovered during a study of T cell repertoires in cytomegalovirus infection. This CDR3 is 19 amino acids long. Germline V CDR1 and CDR2: MGHRA, YSYEKL. V was clipped by 1 base and J by 2 bases, with 18 bases between them. TCRdb re-called the reads with MiXCR, one entry per CDR3 protein. The repertoire holds approximately 500,000 distinct CDR3 sequences, with 16% as singletons. The sequence was obtained from a human donor in good health (CMV status not recorded). Some clones in this sample may be carry-over from other donors' samples. The sequenced sample was CD8+ T cells from PBMCs. J is TRBJ2-6 and V is TRBV4-1; tentatively, D is TRBD1 (5 bases). The CDR3 loop reads CASSQGARQPLAGANVLTF. In DNA, the CDR3 is TGCGCCAGCAGCCAAGGGGCACGACAGCCTCTAGCTGGGGCCAACGTCCTGACTTTC.